A selection of T cell receptor beta chains follows, all from one sample in a study of sequential checkpoint blockade in melanoma. Generated by immunoSEQ multiplex PCR, the TCRdb table keeps only in-frame clones and is missing some. The sample includes some 2,000 clones, roughly a sixth of them seen just once. Sample: tumor tissue (inferred from file names), taken from a patient given nivolumab and ipilimumab in sequence. The receptors here all came from a human donor with melanoma. The CDR3 runs from the conserved cysteine through the conserved F or W. The order of the fields is J gene, D gene, V gene, clone size, CDR3 protein, CDR3 DNA. A D gene is named only where the DNA matches it firmly. Expanded clones get a size class; other rows say once, few or many, or leave the size out.

>TRBJ2-1|TRBD2|TRBV6-8|few
CASSYSKRGLSRGQFF
TGTGCCAGCAGTTACTCGAAGCGGGGCCTCTCGCGGGGGCAGTTCTTC
>TRBJ1-2|TRBD1|TRBV6-8|few
CASSPEGQGAYGYTF
TGTGCCAGCAGTCCGGAAGGACAGGGGGCCTATGGCTACACCTTC
>TRBJ1-1|TRBD1|TRBV15|large
CATSSYGTGTEAFF
TGTGCCACCAGCAGCTATGGGACAGGGACTGAAGCTTTCTTT
>TRBJ1-1|TRBD1|TRBV6-8|few
CASSAQGANTEAFF
TGTGCCAGCAGTGCACAGGGGGCAAACACTGAAGCTTTCTTT
>TRBJ2-5|TRBD1|TRBV19|-
CASSTRQGSVQETQYF
TGTGCCAGTAGTACTCGACAGGGCTCGGTCCAAGAGACCCAGTACTTC
>TRBJ1-1|-|TRBV12-2|medium-sized
CAAGRPTAFTEAFF
TGTGCCGCTGGGAGGCCCACAGCTTTCACTGAAGCTTTCTTT
>TRBJ2-1|TRBD2|TRBV5-1|few
CASSLYSGDNEQFF
TGCGCCAGCAGCTTGTATAGCGGGGACAATGAGCAGTTCTTC
>TRBJ1-1|TRBD1|TRBV30|-
CAWSYRGGTEAFF
TGTGCCTGGAGCTACAGGGGAGGCACTGAAGCTTTCTTT
>TRBJ2-3|TRBD2|TRBV28|few
CASSLYRSGGSGDTQYF
TGTGCCAGCAGTTTATATCGTAGCGGGGGGTCTGGAGATACGCAGTATTTT
>TRBJ2-7|-|TRBV28|-
CASNREIRPEQYF
TGTGCCAGCAACCGGGAAATCCGGCCCGAGCAGTACTTC
>TRBJ2-2|-|TRBV25-1|-
CASSSFNTGELFF
TGTGCCAGCAGTAGTTTTAACACCGGGGAGCTGTTTTTT
>TRBJ2-4|TRBD1|TRBV25-1|once
CASSRQGWDIQYF
TGTGCCAGCAGTCGACAGGGGTGGGACATTCAGTACTTC
>TRBJ1-4|-|TRBV5-1|-
CASSLSFREGEKLFF
TGCGCCAGCAGCTTGTCTTTCAGGGAAGGTGAAAAACTGTTTTTT
>TRBJ2-1|-|TRBV11-3|many
CASSELSGPNNEQFF
TGTGCCAGCAGCGAGTTGTCGGGCCCCAACAATGAGCAGTTCTTC
>TRBJ2-5|TRBD2|TRBV15|-
CATSRGFRTSGYQETQYF
TGTGCCACCAGCAGAGGGTTTAGGACTAGCGGGTACCAAGAGACCCAGTACTTC
>TRBJ2-3|-|TRBV28|few
CASSFLSGTDTQYF
TGTGCCAGCAGTTTCTTATCGGGCACAGATACGCAGTATTTT
>TRBJ2-2|-|TRBV11-3|medium-sized
CASSLRGTRNTGELFF
TGTGCCAGCAGCTTACGAGGGACAAGAAACACCGGGGAGCTGTTTTTT
>TRBJ1-1|TRBD1|TRBV15|few
CATSRVRTGGTEAFF
TGTGCCACCAGCAGAGTGCGGACAGGGGGCACTGAAGCTTTCTTT
>TRBJ1-5|-|TRBV30|few
CAWSALDVEPQHF
TGTGCCTGGAGTGCTCTGGATGTGGAGCCCCAGCATTTT
>TRBJ2-3|-|TRBV2|-
CASSYRGFYTDTQYF
TGTGCCAGCAGCTATAGGGGATTCTACACAGATACGCAGTATTTT
>TRBJ1-1|-|TRBV6-7|-
CASRENAEAFF
TGTGCCAGCAGGGAGAACGCTGAAGCTTTCTTT
>TRBJ1-6|-|TRBV28|-
CASSVGGANSPLHF
TGTGCCAGCTCTGTGGGGGGAGCAAATTCACCCCTCCACTTT
>TRBJ1-2|TRBD1|TRBV28|-
CASIQPGQGAQSGYTF
TGTGCCAGCATTCAACCGGGACAGGGGGCGCAAAGTGGCTACACCTTC
>TRBJ1-6|TRBD1|TRBV9|-
CASSVGTGMPTLHF
TGTGCCAGCAGCGTAGGGACAGGGATGCCCACCCTCCACTTT
>TRBJ2-7|TRBD2|TRBV5-1|-
CASSLFGASGGILSYEQYF
TGCGCCAGCAGCTTGTTTGGAGCTAGCGGGGGTATCCTCTCCTACGAGCAGTACTTC
>TRBJ2-2|-|TRBV28|few
CASRPTAANTGELFF
TGTGCCAGCAGACCGACAGCCGCGAACACCGGGGAGCTGTTTTTT
>TRBJ2-3|TRBD1|TRBV28|few
CASSPLGTDSTDTQYF
TGTGCCAGCAGTCCCCTCGGGACAGATAGCACAGATACGCAGTATTTT
>TRBJ2-5|TRBD2|TRBV28|-
CASRGLAGGLRWETQYF
TGTGCCAGCAGAGGACTAGCGGGGGGGCTTCGGTGGGAGACCCAGTACTTC
>TRBJ2-2|TRBD2|TRBV19|-
CASSRIAGVGVGELFF
TGTGCCAGTAGCAGAATAGCGGGGGTAGGCGTCGGGGAGCTGTTTTTT
>TRBJ2-3|-|TRBV11-3|medium-sized
CASSLGVALSTDTQYF
TGTGCCAGCAGCTTAGGGGTAGCACTCTCCACAGATACGCAGTATTTT